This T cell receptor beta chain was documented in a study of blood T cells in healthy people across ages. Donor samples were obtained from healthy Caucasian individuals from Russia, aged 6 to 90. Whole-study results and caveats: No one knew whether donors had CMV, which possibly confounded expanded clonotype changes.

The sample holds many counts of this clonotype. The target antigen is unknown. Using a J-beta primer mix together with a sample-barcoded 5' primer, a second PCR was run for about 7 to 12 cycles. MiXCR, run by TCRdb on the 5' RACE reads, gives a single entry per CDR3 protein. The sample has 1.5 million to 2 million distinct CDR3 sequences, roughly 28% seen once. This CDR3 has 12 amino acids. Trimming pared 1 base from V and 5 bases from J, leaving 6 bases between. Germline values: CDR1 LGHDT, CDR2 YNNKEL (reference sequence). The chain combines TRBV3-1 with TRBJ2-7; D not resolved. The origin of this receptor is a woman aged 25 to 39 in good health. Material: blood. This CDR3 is CASSQVENEQYF. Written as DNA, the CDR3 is TGTGCCAGCAGCCAAGTAGAAAACGAGCAGTACTTC.